This TCR beta chain is drawn from a study of metastatic and nonmetastatic thyroid tumors. None of the patients had undergone any treatment ahead of thyroid surgery. This clone is medium-sized (0.01 to 0.1%). TCRdb reprocessed the PCR reads via MiXCR. This sample carries thousands of clones, roughly 25% of them seen once, and the ten largest clones take 26%. V gave up 5 bases and J gave up 5 bases; unmatched junction bases: 4. The CDR3 spans 14 residues. Per the germline V gene, CDR1 is MNHNS and CDR2 is SASEGT. Specimen: tumor tissue. This clonotype originated in a female donor with papillary thyroid cancer or a benign thyroid nodule (not recorded which). Some clones in this sample may be carry-over from other donors' samples. This chain uses TRBV6-1 with TRBJ1-5; 9 nucleotides line up with TRBD1. The DNA for the CDR3 is TGTGCCAGCAGTTGGACAGGGGCGGATCAGCCCCAGCATTTT. Amino acid sequence: CASSWTGADQPQHF.